This TCR beta chain was recovered during a study of shared clonotypes between healthy human individuals. Study in general: The people who gave samples were a couple of women and a few men aged 18 to 49.

The CDR3 consists of 16 residues. V gave up 5 bases and J gave up 2 bases, with 16 bases separating them. Germline lookup yields CDR1 LNHDA and CDR2 SQIVND (reference sequence). The study's findings and limits: When compared with the clonotypes that were shared by all four sorted-subset donors, the non-shared clonotypes turned out to have lower generation probabilities. Sample collection involved blood only; tissue repertoires are likely different.

Concerning this clone itself: No antigen is known for it.

Assay used: immunoSEQ multiplex PCR; TCRdb lists only in-frame clones, some missing. Counted here are about 1.4 million clones, roughly 96% occurring once; the ten biggest clones make up approximately 1.2%. Sequences were obtained from naive CD4+ T cells sorted from blood. The sample's subset: CD45RA+ positively selected. The source of this sequence is a man younger than 40 in good health. This chain connects TRBV19 to TRBJ1-5; D not resolved. The CDR3 loop reads CASSSPRGSGNQPQHF. DNA for the CDR3: TGTGCCAGTAGTTCCCCCCGGGGTAGCGGCAATCAGCCCCAGCATTTT.